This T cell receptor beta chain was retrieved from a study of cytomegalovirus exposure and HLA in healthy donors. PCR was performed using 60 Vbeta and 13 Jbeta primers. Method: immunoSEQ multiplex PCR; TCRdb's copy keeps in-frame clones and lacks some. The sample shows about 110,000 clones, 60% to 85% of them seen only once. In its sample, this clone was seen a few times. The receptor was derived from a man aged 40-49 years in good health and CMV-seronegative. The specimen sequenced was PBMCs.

Here the CDR3 DNA reads TGCAGCGTGGCCGGGACAGCAAGGATCTACGAGCAGTACTTC. Its translation: CSVAGTARIYEQYF. The V gene is TRBV29-1, the J gene TRBJ2-7; 7 nucleotides align to TRBD1. The CDR3 totals 14 residues. Germline V gene sequence: CDR1 SQVTM, CDR2 ANQGSEA. The trim removed 6 bases at V and 3 bases at J, leaving 11 bases unmatched.